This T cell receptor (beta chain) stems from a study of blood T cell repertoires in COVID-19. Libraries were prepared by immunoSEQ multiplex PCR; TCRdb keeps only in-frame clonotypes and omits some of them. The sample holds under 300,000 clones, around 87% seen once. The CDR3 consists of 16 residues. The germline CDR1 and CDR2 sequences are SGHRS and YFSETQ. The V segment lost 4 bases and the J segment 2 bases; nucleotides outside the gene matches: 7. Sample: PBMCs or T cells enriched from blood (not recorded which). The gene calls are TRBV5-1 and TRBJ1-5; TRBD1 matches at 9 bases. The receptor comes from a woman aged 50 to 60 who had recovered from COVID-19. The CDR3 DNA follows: TGCGCCAGCAGCCCCCCGGACAGGGGACGCAATCAGCCCCAGCATTTT. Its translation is CASSPPDRGRNQPQHF. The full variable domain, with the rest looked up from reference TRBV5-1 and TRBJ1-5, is KAGVTQTPRYLIKTRGQQVTLSCSPISGHRSVSWYQQTPGQGLQFLFEYFSETQRNKGNFPGRFSGRQFSNSRSEMNVSTLELGDSALYLCASSPPDRGRNQPQHFGDGTRLSIL.